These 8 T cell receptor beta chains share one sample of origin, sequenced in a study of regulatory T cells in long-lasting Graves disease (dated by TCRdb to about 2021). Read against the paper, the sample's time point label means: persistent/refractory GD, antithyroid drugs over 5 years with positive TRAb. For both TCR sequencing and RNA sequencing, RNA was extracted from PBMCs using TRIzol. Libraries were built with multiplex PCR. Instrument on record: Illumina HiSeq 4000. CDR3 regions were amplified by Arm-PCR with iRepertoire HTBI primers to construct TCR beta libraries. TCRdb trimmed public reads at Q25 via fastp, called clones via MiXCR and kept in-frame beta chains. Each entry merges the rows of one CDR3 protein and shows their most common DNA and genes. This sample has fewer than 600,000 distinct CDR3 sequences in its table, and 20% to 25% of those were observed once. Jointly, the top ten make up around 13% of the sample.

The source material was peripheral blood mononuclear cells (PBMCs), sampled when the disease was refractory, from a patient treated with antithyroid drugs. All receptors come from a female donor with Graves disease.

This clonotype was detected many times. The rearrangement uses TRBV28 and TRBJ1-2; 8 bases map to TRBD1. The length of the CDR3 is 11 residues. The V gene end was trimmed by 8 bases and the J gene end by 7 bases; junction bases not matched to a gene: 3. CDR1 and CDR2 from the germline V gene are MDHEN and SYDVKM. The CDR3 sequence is CASVDRVGYTF. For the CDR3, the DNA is TGTGCCAGCGTGGACAGGGTTGGCTACACCTTC.

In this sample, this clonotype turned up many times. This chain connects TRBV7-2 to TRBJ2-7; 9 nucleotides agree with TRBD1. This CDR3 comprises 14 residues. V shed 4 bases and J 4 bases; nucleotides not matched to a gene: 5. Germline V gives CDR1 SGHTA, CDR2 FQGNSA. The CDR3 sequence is CASSSTTGGYEQYF. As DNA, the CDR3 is TGTGCCAGCAGCTCAACGACAGGGGGGTACGAGCAGTACTTC.

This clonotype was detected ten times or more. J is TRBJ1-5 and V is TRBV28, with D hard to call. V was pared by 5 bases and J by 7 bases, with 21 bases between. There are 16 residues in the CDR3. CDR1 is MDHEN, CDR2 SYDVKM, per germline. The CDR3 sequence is CASSGRQIRTRQPQHF. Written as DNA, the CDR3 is TGTGCCAGCAGTGGCCGGCAGATCCGGACCCGGCAGCCCCAGCATTTT.

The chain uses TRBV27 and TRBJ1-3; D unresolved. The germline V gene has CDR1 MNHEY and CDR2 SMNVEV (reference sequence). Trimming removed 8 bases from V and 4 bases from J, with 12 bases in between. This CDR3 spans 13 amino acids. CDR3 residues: CASGPSAGNTIYF. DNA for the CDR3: TGTGCCAGCGGGCCTTCGGCGGGAAACACCATATATTTT.

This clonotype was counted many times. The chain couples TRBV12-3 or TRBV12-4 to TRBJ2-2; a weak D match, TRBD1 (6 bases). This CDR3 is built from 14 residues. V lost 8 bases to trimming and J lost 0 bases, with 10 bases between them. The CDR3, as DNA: TGTGCCAGCGGGGGACAAGCGAACACCGGGGAGCTGTTTTTT. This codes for CASGGQANTGELFF.

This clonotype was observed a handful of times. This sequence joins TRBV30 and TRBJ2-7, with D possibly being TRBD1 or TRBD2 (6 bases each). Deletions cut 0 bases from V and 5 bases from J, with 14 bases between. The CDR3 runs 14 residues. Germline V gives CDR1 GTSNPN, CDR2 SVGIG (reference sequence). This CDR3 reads CAWSVGGIGDEQYF. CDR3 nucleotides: TGTGCCTGGAGTGTAGGGGGGATTGGTGACGAGCAGTACTTC.

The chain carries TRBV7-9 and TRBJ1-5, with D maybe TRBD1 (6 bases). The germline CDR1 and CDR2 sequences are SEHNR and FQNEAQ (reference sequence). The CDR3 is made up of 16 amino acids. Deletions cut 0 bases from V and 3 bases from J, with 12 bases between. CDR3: CASSLARGNNNQPQHF. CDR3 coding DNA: TGTGCCAGCAGCTTAGCCAGGGGTAATAACAATCAGCCCCAGCATTTT.

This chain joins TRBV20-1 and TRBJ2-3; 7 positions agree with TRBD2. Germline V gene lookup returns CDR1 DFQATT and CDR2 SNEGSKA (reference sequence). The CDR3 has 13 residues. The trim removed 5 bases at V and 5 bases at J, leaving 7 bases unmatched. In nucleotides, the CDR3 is TGCAGTGCTTCAGGGACTAATAGAGATACGCAGTATTTT. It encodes CSASGTNRDTQYF.